This TCR beta chain was captured in a study of blood T cell repertoires in COVID-19. The data were produced by immunoSEQ multiplex PCR, yet TCRdb's version contains in-frame clones alone and is incomplete. The sample lists 65,000 to 70,000 clones, around 84% occurring once. V was pared by 2 bases and J by 3 bases, with 4 bases of the junction left unmatched. CDR1 SGDLS and CDR2 YYNGEE come from the germline V gene. The CDR3 has 14 residues. This TCR derives from a man aged 50 or older with acute or convalescent COVID-19. The genes are TRBV9 and TRBJ2-5; 7 nucleotides agree with TRBD2. Sequenced material: peripheral blood. The CDR3 spells CASSVGLAEETQYF. The CDR3 DNA reads as TGTGCCAGCAGCGTGGGGCTAGCGGAAGAGACCCAGTACTTC.